These 20 T cell receptor beta chains were sequenced from one sample in a study of blood T cell repertoires in COVID-19. The data were produced by immunoSEQ multiplex PCR, yet TCRdb's version contains in-frame clones alone and is incomplete. Here the sample spans 130,000 to 150,000 clones, approximately 80% being singletons. Sequenced input: peripheral blood. The receptors come from a woman of 80 years or more in a cohort sampled during active or convalescent COVID-19.

V and J are TRBV4-2 and TRBJ2-6; no reliable D call. This CDR3 has 16 amino acids. Germline assignment: CDR1 LGHNA and CDR2 YNFKEQ. The V end was cut by 4 bases, the J end by 4 bases, with 14 bases between. CDR3 sequence reads: CASSPLLRAGANVLTF. The CDR3 coding sequence is TGTGCCAGCAGCCCCCTTCTCCGCGCCGGGGCCAACGTCCTGACTTTC.

The CDR3 protein is CASRGSTGTIADEQYF. The CDR3 coding sequence is TGTGCCAGCAGAGGTTCCACCGGGACAATCGCGGACGAGCAGTACTTC. The chain has TRBV27 and TRBJ2-7; D might be TRBD1 (6 bases). The CDR3 covers 16 residues. CDR1 is MNHEY, CDR2 SMNVEV, per germline (reference sequence). The ends were cut back, 6 bases at V and 5 bases at J, with 23 bases in the middle.

The rearrangement joins TRBV23-1 to TRBJ2-7; maybe TRBD2 (6 bases). TRBV23-1 qualifies as an ORF whose function is uncertain. Trimming took 0 bases from V and 3 from J, leaving 15 bases between them. The CDR3 is 16 residues long. CDR3 nucleotides: TGCGCCAGCAGTCAATCTTGGAACGGACTACACTACGAGCAGTACGTC. It codes for CASSQSWNGLHYEQYV.

This chain joins TRBV4-1 and TRBJ2-1; D uncertain. The germline V gene has CDR1 MGHRA and CDR2 YSYEKL. CDR3 length: 13 amino acids. The V end lost 2 bases, the J end lost 9 bases, and 11 bases lay between the germline ends. In DNA, the CDR3 is TGCGCCAGCAGCCAACACTCGAGTAGTGAGCAGTTCTTC. Translated: CASSQHSSSEQFF.

The chain uses TRBV29-1 and TRBJ1-3; no definite D call. The CDR3 is 17 residues long. CDR1 SQVTM and CDR2 ANQGSEA come from the germline V gene. The germline V and J ends were trimmed by 2 bases and 2 bases, with 19 bases remaining between them. The CDR3: CSVEIKCWQITGNTIYF. In nucleotides, the CDR3 is TGCAGCGTTGAAATAAAGTGTTGGCAGATTACTGGAAACACCATATATTTT.

This chain connects TRBV10-1 to TRBJ2-7; no firm D call. Between the trimmed V and J ends, which lost 8 bases and 2 bases, there was a span of 13 bases. Germline-derived CDR1 and CDR2 are WNHNN and SYGVQD (reference sequence). This CDR3 has 13 amino acids. For the CDR3, the DNA is TGCGCCAGCCCCCCAACTTCTCCCTACGAGCAGTACTTC. The encoded protein is CASPPTSPYEQYF.

V usage is TRBV28 and J usage is TRBJ2-4, with TRBD1 identical over 8 bases. With 6 bases clipped from V and 2 bases from J, the junction kept 0 bases outside the gene matches. Germline loops: CDR1 MDHEN, CDR2 SYDVKM. The length of the CDR3 is 13 residues. CDR3 sequence: CASSRGPKNIQYF. The DNA for the CDR3 is TGTGCCAGCAGCAGGGGGCCCAAAAACATTCAGTACTTC.

The genes are TRBV12-5 and TRBJ2-1; no reliable D call. The CDR3 is 12 amino acids. The germline V gene encodes CDR1 LGHNT and CDR2 FRNRAP. Trimming removed 0 bases at V and 9 bases at J, with 6 bases between. The CDR3 loop is CASGLVGGEQFF. In DNA form, the CDR3 reads TGTGCTAGTGGTTTGGTCGGTGGTGAGCAGTTCTTC.

The chain combines TRBV7-9 with TRBJ2-3, with D unresolved. V dropped 6 bases and J dropped 0 bases, with 13 bases sitting between them. Germline V gene data show CDR1 as SEHNR and CDR2 as FQNEAQ (reference sequence). The length of the CDR3 is 15 residues. Written as DNA, the CDR3 is TGTGCCAGCAGACAGCAGGCAGCTAGCACAGATACGCAGTATTTT. Protein product: CASRQQAASTDTQYF.

The J gene is TRBJ2-5, the V gene TRBV7-2, with 11 bases lining up with TRBD2. This CDR3 has 17 amino acids. V lost 2 bases, J lost 2 bases, and 7 bases stayed unmatched. CDR1 SGHTA and CDR2 FQGNSA come from the germline V gene. As DNA, the CDR3 is TGTGCCAGCAGCTTATGGCTAGCGGGGGGTAGGCAAGAGACCCAGTACTTC. Its translation: CASSLWLAGGRQETQYF.

Concerning this clone itself: Other DNA sequences in the same sample also yield this CDR3. The chain joins TRBV11-2 to TRBJ1-2; 7 bases line up with TRBD1. Trimming removed 4 bases from V and 2 bases from J; junction bases left unmatched: 1. Germline V gene sequence: CDR1 SGHAT, CDR2 FQNNGV. The CDR3 length is 13 residues. This chain's CDR3 is CASSSDRNYGYTF. The CDR3 DNA reads as TGTGCCAGCAGCTCGGACAGGAACTATGGCTACACCTTC.

The chain carries TRBV7-2 and TRBJ1-6, with no clear D. The V and J ends lost 1 base and 10 bases respectively, with 14 bases between them. The CDR3 spans 15 residues. Germline V lookup: CDR1 SGHTA, CDR2 FQGNSA. Here the CDR3 DNA reads TGTGCCAGCAGCTTAGTAGGCAGGTCGTGGTCACCCCTCCACTTT. It yields the protein CASSLVGRSWSPLHF.

This chain links TRBV7-3 with TRBJ1-4; D might be TRBD1 (6 bases). This CDR3 has 14 residues. Germline lookup yields CDR1 SGHTA and CDR2 FQGTGA. V lost 4 bases to trimming and J lost 0 bases, with 6 bases between them. This CDR3 is CASSSGATNEKLFF. DNA of the CDR3: TGTGCCAGCAGCTCAGGGGCAACTAATGAAAAACTGTTTTTT.

The chain uses TRBV7-9 and TRBJ2-5, with D unresolved. Germline V gives CDR1 SEHNR, CDR2 FQNEAQ (reference sequence). Trimming stripped 3 bases from V and 7 bases from J, with 12 bases between. The CDR3 sequence is 13 residues long. CDR3 protein: CASSFSTSATQYF. The CDR3 bases are TGTGCCAGCAGCTTTAGCACGTCCGCGACCCAGTACTTC.

This chain connects TRBV7-9 to TRBJ1-1, with TRBD1 matching 8 bases. Germline lookup yields CDR1 SEHNR and CDR2 FQNEAQ (reference sequence). The CDR3 is made up of 14 amino acids. J was trimmed by 5 bases and V by 5 bases; bases with no gene match: 7. CDR3 in amino acids: CASSRDRRGTEAFF. CDR3 DNA sequence: TGTGCCAGCAGCCGGGACAGGAGGGGGACTGAAGCTTTCTTT.

V is TRBV12-3 or TRBV12-4 and J is TRBJ1-4, with D uncertain. Trimming left V 3 bases short and J 6 bases short, with 8 bases between. The CDR3 sequence is 13 residues long. In nucleotides, the CDR3 is TGTGCCAGCAGTTTGGGAGGGTATGAAAAACTGTTTTTT. It specifies CASSLGGYEKLFF.

The chain is built from TRBV18 and TRBJ1-1; the match to TRBD1 covers 8 bases. Trimming cost V 3 bases and J 8 bases; bases outside gene matches: 8. This CDR3 contains 14 residues. The germline gives CDR1 KGHSH, CDR2 LQKENI. CDR3 bases: TGTGCCAGCTCACCGGACAGGGTGTATAACGAAGCTTTCTTT. Its translation is CASSPDRVYNEAFF.

The V gene is TRBV7-8, the J gene TRBJ2-4; maybe TRBD2 (5 bases). This CDR3 is built from 14 residues. Germline CDR1 and CDR2: SGHVS and FQNEAQ. Trimming took 2 bases from V and 8 from J, leaving 13 bases between them. The CDR3 sequence: CASSLRRAPDIQYF. DNA of the CDR3: TGTGCCAGCAGCTTACGGCGGGCCCCCGACATTCAGTACTTC.

CDR3 loop: CASSLRGVEAFF. CDR3 coding DNA: TGCGCCAGCAGCTTGAGGGGCGTTGAAGCTTTCTTT. This chain joins TRBV5-1 and TRBJ1-1; D possibly corresponds to TRBD1 (5 bases). Germline V gene lookup returns CDR1 SGHRS and CDR2 YFSETQ. V lost 1 base, J lost 7 bases, and 8 bases lay in between. This CDR3 is 12 amino acids long.

V is TRBV11-2 and J is TRBJ2-7, with D tentatively TRBD1 (7 bases). V dropped 5 bases and J dropped 0 bases, with 17 bases sitting between them. Per germline, CDR1 SGHAT and CDR2 FQNNGV. CDR3 size: 16 residues. CDR3 sequence (DNA): TGTGCCAGCAGCCCTGGGGGGACAGCTTCCTCCTACGAGCAGTACTTC. Translating gives CASSPGGTASSYEQYF.